This record looks at one TCR beta chain sequence and its context. Using immunoSEQ multiplex PCR, the repertoire was profiled, and TCRdb retains in-frame clones only, with some absent. The sample holds just over 200,000 clones, 80% seen once. V was pared by 5 bases and J by 0 bases, with 12 bases between. This CDR3 has 15 amino acids. Germline V gives CDR1 SGHVS, CDR2 FNYEAQ. The entry originates in a study of blood T cell repertoires in COVID-19. The chain employs TRBV7-6 and TRBJ2-3; D unresolved. This receptor was obtained from a woman in her 70s with acute or convalescent COVID-19. The material sequenced was peripheral blood. CDR3 DNA sequence: TGTGCCAGCAGCCCCTGGTTAGATAGCACAGATACGCAGTATTTT. It codes for CASSPWLDSTDTQYF.